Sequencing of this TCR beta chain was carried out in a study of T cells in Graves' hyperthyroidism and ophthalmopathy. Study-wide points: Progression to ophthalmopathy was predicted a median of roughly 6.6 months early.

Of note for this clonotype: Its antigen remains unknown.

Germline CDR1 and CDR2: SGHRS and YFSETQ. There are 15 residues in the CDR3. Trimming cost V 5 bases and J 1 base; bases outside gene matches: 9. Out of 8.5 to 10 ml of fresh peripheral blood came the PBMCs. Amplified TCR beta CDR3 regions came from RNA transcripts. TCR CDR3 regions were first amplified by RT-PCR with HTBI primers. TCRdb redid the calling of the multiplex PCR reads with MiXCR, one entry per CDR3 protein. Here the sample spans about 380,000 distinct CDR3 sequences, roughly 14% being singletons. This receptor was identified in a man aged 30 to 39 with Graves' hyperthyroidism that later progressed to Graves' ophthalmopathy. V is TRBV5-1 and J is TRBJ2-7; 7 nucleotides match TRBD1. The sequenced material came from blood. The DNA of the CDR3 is TGCGCCAGCAGTCCCGGGACAGTAGGGTCCTACGAGCAGTACTTC. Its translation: CASSPGTVGSYEQYF.